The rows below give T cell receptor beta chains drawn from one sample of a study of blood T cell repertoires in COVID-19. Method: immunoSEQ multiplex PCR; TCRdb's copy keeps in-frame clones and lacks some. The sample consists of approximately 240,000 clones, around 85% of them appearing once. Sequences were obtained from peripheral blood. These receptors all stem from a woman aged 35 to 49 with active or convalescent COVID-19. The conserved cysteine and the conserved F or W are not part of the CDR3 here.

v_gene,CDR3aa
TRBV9,ASSQGFNNSPLH
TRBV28,ASRGQGVGNTIY
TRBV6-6,ASIGRQTTNEKLF
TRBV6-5,ASSYSPVNYGYT
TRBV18,ASSGQGRDEQY
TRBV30,AWSREGGSYGYT
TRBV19,ASIGWAGGFYNEQF
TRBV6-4,ASSPGTGFGQPQH
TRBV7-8,ASSLGTDYYNEQF
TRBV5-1,ASSLEEEAF
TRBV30,AWNLRGRGYT
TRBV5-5,ASSLVEGGGTEAF
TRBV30,AWGRTEYQETQY
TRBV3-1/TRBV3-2,ASSQTGTFDSGANVLT
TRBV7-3,ASSLTGNKDGYT
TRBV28,ASSLWRADNEKLF
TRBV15,ATRNRRDTEAF
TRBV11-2,ASSWSGGDTDTQY
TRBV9,ASSTGKKSSGGPDTQY
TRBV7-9,ASGREIEAF
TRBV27,ASSQIRQGGYNEQF
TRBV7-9,ASSLALGREQF
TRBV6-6,ASSPGQQMNTEAF
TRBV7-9,ASSSPGQMAYEQY
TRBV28,ASRIGTGRRRGYT
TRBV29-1,SMGGQGADTQY